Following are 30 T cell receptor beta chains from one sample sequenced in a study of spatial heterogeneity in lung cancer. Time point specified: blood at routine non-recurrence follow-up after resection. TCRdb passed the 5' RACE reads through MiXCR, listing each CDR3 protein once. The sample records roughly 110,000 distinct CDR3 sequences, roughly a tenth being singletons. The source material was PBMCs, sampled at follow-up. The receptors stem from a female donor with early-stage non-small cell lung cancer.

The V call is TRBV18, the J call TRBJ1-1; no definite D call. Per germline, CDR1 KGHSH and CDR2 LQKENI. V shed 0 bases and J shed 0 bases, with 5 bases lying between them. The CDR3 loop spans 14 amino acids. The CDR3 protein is CASSPPIVNTEAFF. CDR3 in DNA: TGTGCCAGCTCACCACCGATAGTGAACACTGAAGCTTTCTTT.

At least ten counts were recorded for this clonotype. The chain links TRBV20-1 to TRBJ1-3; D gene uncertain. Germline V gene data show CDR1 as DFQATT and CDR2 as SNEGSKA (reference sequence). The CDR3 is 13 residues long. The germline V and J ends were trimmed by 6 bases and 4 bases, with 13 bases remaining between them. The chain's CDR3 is CSATQQTGNTIYF. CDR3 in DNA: TGCAGTGCAACACAGCAGACGGGAAACACCATATATTTT.

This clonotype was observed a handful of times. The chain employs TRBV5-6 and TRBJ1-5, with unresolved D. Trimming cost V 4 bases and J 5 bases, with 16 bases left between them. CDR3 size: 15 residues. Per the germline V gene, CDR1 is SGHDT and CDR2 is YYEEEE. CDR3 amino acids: CASSALKQVHQPQHF. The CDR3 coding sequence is TGTGCCAGCAGCGCCCTCAAACAAGTTCATCAGCCCCAGCATTTT.

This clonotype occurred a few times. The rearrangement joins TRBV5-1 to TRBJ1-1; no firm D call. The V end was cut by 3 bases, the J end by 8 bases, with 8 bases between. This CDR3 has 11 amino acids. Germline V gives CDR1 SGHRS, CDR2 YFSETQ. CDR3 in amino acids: CASSYLSEAFF. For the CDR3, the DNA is TGCGCCAGCAGCTATCTCTCCGAAGCTTTCTTT. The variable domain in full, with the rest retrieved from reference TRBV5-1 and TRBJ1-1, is KAGVTQTPRYLIKTRGQQVTLSCSPISGHRSVSWYQQTPGQGLQFLFEYFSETQRNKGNFPGRFSGRQFSNSRSEMNVSTLELGDSALYLCASSYLSEAFFGQGTRLTVV.

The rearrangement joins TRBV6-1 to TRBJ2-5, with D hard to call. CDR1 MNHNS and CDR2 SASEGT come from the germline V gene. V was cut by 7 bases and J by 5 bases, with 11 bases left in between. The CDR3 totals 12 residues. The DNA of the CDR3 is TGTGCCAGCAAGATCGGGTCGGAGACCCAGTACTTC. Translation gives CASKIGSETQYF.

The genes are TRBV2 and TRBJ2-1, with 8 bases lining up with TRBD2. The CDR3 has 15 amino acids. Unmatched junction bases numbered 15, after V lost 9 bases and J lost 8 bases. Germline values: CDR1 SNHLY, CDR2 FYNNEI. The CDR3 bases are TGTGCCAGTTCCGAGCAGAGCGGGAGTTTGTATGAGCAGTTCTTC. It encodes CASSEQSGSLYEQFF.

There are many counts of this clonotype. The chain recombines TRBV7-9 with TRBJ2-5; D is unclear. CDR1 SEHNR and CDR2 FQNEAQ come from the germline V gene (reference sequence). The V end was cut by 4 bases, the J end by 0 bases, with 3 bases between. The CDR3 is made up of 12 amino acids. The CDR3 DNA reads TGTGCCAGCAGCTCCAACCAAGAGACCCAGTACTTC. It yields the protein CASSSNQETQYF. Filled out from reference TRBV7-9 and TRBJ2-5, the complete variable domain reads DTGVSQNPRHKITKRGQNVTFRCDPISEHNRLYWYRQTLGQGPEFLTYFQNEAQLEKSRLLSDRFSAERPKGSFSTLEIQRTEQGDSAMYLCASSSNQETQYFGPGTRLLVL.

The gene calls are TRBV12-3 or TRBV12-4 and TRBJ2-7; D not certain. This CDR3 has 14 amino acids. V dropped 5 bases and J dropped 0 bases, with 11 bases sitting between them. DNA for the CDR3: TGTGCCAGCAGTCCCGAACGGACCTCCTACGAGCAGTACTTC. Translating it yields CASSPERTSYEQYF.

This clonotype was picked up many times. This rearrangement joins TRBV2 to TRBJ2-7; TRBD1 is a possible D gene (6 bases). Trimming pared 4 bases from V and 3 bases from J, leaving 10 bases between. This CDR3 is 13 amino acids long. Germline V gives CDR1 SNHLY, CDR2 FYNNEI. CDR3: CASSVGRGYEQYV. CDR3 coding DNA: TGTGCCAGCAGTGTGGGCAGGGGCTACGAGCAGTACGTC.

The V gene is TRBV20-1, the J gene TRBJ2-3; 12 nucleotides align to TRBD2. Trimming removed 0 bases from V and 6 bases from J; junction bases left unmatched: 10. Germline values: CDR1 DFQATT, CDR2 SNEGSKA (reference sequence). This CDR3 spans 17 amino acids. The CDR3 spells CSARDRLAGGVADTQYF. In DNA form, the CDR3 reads TGCAGTGCTAGAGATCGTCTAGCGGGAGGGGTAGCGGATACGCAGTATTTT.

The DNA for the CDR3 is TGTGCCACCAGTGACAGTTCTTATGGCTACACCTTC. This gives the protein CATSDSSYGYTF. The rearrangement links TRBV24-1 to TRBJ1-2; D uncertain. CDR1 and CDR2 from the germline V gene are KGHDR and SFDVKD. The V gene lost 4 bases and the J gene lost 5 bases, with 7 bases spanning the gap. The CDR3 runs 12 residues.

CDR3 nucleotide sequence: TGTGCCAGCAGCTTTTTTAAGTGGGATCTCTCTGGGGCCAACGTCCTGACTTTC. Amino acid sequence: CASSFFKWDLSGANVLTF. The V and J genes are TRBV7-9 and TRBJ2-6; D unresolved. The CDR3 totals 18 residues. Deletions cut 3 bases from V and 0 bases from J, with 15 bases between. Germline assignment: CDR1 SEHNR and CDR2 FQNEAQ (reference sequence).

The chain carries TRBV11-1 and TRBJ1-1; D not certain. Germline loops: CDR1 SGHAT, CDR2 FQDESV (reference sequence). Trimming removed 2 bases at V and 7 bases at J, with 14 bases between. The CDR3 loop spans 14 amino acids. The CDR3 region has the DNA TGTGCCAGCAGCTTACGCCGAGGAACAGATGAAGCTTTCTTT. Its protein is CASSLRRGTDEAFF.

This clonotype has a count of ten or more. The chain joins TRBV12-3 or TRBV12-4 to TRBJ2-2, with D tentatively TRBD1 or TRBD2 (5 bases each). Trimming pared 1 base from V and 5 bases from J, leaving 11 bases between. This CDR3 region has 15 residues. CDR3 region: CASSLGDHGTGELFF. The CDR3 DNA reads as TGTGCCAGCAGTTTAGGGGACCATGGAACCGGGGAGCTGTTTTTT.

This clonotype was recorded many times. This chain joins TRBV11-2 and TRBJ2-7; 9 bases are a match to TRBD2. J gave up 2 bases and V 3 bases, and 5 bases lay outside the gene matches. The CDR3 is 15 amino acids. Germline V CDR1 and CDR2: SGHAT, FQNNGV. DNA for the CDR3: TGTGCCAGCAGCTTCTCCGGGACTAGCACCTACGAGCAGTACGTC. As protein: CASSFSGTSTYEQYV.

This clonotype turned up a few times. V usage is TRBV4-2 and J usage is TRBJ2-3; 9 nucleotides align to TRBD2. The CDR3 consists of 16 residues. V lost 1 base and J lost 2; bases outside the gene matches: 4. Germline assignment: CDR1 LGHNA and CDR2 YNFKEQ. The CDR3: CASSQGTSGFTDTQYF. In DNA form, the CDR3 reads TGTGCCAGCAGCCAAGGAACTAGCGGGTTCACAGATACGCAGTATTTT.

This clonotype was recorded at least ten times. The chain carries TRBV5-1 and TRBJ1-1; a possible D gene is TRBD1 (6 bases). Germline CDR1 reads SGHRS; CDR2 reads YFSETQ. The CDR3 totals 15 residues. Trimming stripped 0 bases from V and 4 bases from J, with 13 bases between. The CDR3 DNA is TGCGCCAGCAGCTTGGAAACAACAGGGTCCACTGAAGCTTTCTTT. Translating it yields CASSLETTGSTEAFF.

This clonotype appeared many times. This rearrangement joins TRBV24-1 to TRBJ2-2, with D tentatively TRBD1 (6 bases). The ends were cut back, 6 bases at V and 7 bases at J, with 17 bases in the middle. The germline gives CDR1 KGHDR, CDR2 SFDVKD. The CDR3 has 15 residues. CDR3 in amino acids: CATSSHRVSIGELFF. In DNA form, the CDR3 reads TGTGCCACCAGTTCCCACAGGGTTTCTATCGGGGAGCTGTTTTTT.

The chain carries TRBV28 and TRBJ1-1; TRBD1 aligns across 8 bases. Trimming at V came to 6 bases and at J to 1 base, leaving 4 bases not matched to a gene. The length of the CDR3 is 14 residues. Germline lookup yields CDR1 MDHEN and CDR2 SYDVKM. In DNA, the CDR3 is TGTGCCAGCAGAGCGGGGACAGGGAACACTGAAGCTTTCTTT. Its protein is CASRAGTGNTEAFF.

The CDR3 DNA sequence: TGTGCCAGCACGTCACAGGGTCCTGACGAGCAGTACTTC. Amino acids: CASTSQGPDEQYF. The chain is built from TRBV28 and TRBJ2-7, with TRBD1 as a possible D gene (6 bases). Germline loops: CDR1 MDHEN, CDR2 SYDVKM. The CDR3 length is 13 residues. V was shortened by 7 bases and J by 5 bases, with 15 bases between the two germline ends.

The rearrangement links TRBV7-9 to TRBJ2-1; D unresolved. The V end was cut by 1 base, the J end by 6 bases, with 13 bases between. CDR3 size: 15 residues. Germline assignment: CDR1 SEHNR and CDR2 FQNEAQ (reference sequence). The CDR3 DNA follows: TGTGCCAGCAGCTTAGGGGTCGGAGCGCCCAATGAGCAGTTCTTC. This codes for CASSLGVGAPNEQFF.

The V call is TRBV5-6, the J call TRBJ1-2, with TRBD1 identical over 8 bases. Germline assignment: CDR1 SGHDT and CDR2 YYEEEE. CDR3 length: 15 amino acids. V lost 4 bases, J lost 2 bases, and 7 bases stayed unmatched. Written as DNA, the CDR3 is TGTGCCAGCAGCCAATGGCACAGGGGGAACTATGGCTACACCTTC. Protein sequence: CASSQWHRGNYGYTF.

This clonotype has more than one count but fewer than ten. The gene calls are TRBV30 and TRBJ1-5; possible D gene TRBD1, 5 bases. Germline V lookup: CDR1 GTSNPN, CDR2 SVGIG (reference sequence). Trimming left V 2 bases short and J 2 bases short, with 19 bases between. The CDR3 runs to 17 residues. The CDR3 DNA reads TGTGCCTGGAGTCCCGCGGGCGGGGCCAGGGGCAATCAGCCCCAGCATTTT. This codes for CAWSPAGGARGNQPQHF. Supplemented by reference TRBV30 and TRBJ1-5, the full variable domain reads SQTIHQWPATLVQPVGSPLSLECTVEGTSNPNLYWYRQAAGRGLQLLFYSVGIGQISSEVPQNLSASRPQDRQFILSSKKLLLSDSGFYLCAWSPAGGARGNQPQHFGDGTRLSIL.

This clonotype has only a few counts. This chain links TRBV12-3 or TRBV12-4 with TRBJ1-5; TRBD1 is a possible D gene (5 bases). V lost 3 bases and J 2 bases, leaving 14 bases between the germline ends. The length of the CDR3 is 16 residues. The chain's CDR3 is CASSLDFQGGNQPQHF. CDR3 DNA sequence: TGTGCCAGCAGTTTGGATTTTCAGGGCGGCAATCAGCCCCAGCATTTT.

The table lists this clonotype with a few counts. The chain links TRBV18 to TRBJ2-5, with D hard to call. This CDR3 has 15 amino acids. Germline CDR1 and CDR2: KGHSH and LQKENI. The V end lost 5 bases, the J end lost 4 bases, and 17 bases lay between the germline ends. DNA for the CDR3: TGTGCCAGCTCATCGGGCTCCGGCTGGGGAGAGACCCAGTACTTC. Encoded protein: CASSSGSGWGETQYF.

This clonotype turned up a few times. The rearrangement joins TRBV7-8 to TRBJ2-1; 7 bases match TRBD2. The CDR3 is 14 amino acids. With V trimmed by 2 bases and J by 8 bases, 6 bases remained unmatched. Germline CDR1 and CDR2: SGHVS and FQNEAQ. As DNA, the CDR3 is TGTGCCAGCAGCTTATCGAGGACTAGAGATGAGCAGTTCTTC. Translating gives CASSLSRTRDEQFF.

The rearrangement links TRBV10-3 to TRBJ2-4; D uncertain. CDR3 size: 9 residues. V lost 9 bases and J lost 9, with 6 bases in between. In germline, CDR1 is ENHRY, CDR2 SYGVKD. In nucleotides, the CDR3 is TGTGCCATGTTTGGCATTCAGTACTTC. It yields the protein CAMFGIQYF.

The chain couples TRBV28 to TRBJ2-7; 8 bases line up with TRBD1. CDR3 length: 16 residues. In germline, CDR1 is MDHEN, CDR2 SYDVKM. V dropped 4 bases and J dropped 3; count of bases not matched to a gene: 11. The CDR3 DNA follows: TGTGCCAGCAGTTCATTTATCCGGGACAGGAACTACGAGCAGTACTTC. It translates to CASSSFIRDRNYEQYF.

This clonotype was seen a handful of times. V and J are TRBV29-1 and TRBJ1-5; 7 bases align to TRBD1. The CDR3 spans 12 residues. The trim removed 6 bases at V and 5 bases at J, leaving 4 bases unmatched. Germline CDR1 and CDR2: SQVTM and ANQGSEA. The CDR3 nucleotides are TGCAGCGTGCGACAGGGAGATCAGCCCCAGCATTTT. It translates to CSVRQGDQPQHF.

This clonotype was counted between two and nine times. CDR3 sequence (DNA): TGTGCCAGCAGCCGGGACCGGAGGACTGAAGCTTTCTTT. It codes for CASSRDRRTEAFF. The chain is built from TRBV3-1 and TRBJ1-1, with D possibly matching TRBD1 (5 bases). CDR1 and CDR2 from the germline V gene are LGHDT and YNNKEL (reference sequence). The CDR3 has 13 amino acids. V lost 4 bases and J 5 bases, leaving 11 bases between the germline ends. The variable domain in full, completed from reference TRBV3-1 and TRBJ1-1, reads DTAVSQTPKYLVTQMGNDKSIKCEQNLGHDTMYWYKQDSKKFLKIMFSYNNKELIINETVPNRFSPKSPDKAHLNLHINSLELGDSAVYFCASSRDRRTEAFFGQGTRLTVV.